These T cell receptor beta chains were read from a single sample in a study of blood T cell repertoires in COVID-19. Using immunoSEQ multiplex PCR, the repertoire was profiled, and TCRdb retains in-frame clones only, with some absent. The sample yields approximately 84,000 clones, around four fifths seen once. The sequenced material came from peripheral blood. These TCRs come from a human donor in a cohort sampled during active COVID-19. CDR3s include the opening cysteine and the closing phenylalanine or tryptophan. D genes are given only for firm matches. Rows give clone size only sometimes, using once, few, many, or a class for an expanded clone.

j_call | d_call | v_call | clone_size | cdr3_nt | cdr3_aa
TRBJ2-1 | TRBD2 | TRBV5-4 | few | TGTGCCAGCAGCTTTGGAGCGGGGATAAGCTCCTACAATGAGCAGTTCTTC | CASSFGAGISSYNEQFF
TRBJ2-1 | TRBD2 | TRBV5-1 | - | TGCGCCAGCAGCCCGCTGCAATCGGGGACTAGCGGGGACAATGAGCAGTTCTTC | CASSPLQSGTSGDNEQFF
TRBJ1-5 | - | TRBV5-1 | few | TGCGCCAGCAGCTTGGAACCGGATCAGCCCCAGCATTTT | CASSLEPDQPQHF
TRBJ2-1 | TRBD1 | TRBV30 | - | TGTGCCTGCACGACAGGGTATGAGCAGTTCTTC | CACTTGYEQFF
TRBJ1-3 | - | TRBV19 | - | TGTGCCAGTAGTCGCGGGTTCTCTGGAAACACCATATATTTT | CASSRGFSGNTIYF
TRBJ2-3 | TRBD2 | TRBV10-1 | - | TGCGCCAGCAGCGCGGGACTAGCGGGACCCTGGGATACGCAGTATTTT | CASSAGLAGPWDTQYF
TRBJ2-7 | - | TRBV28 | few | TGTGCCAGCAGTTTATCACAGAGCAGAACCTACGAGCAGTACTTC | CASSLSQSRTYEQYF
TRBJ2-3 | - | TRBV7-2 | once | TGTGCCAGCAGCTTTACGGCGGGGATGACAGATACGCAGTATTTT | CASSFTAGMTDTQYF
TRBJ2-5 | TRBD2 | TRBV7-3 | - | TGTGCCAGCAGCTTAATCCACCGCCCCGGGACTAGGGGGGGGGTTTTACAAGAGACCCAGTACTTC | CASSLIHRPGTRGGVLQETQYF
TRBJ1-4 | - | TRBV2 | - | TGTGCCAGCAGTGAAGCGGCAGGCCTCACTAATGAAAAACTGTTTTTT | CASSEAAGLTNEKLFF
TRBJ2-6 | TRBD2 | TRBV2 | - | TGTGCCAGCAGTCTCAGCGGGGCTGGGGCCAACGTCCTGACTTTC | CASSLSGAGANVLTF
TRBJ2-1 | TRBD2 | TRBV4-2 | - | TGTGCCAGCAGCCAAGATAGGGGGAGCGGGGGATACAATGAGCAGTTCTTC | CASSQDRGSGGYNEQFF
TRBJ1-2 | TRBD1 | TRBV19 | - | TGTGCCACCGCATCACAGGGGGTAAACTATGGCTACACCTTC | CATASQGVNYGYTF
TRBJ2-7 | TRBD2 | TRBV6-6 | - | TGTGCCAGTGGACTAGCTTCCTACGAGCAGTACTTC | CASGLASYEQYF
TRBJ1-6 | TRBD1 | TRBV27 | few | TGTGCCAGCAGCTGGGGGACAGCAGACCTGCCCCTCCACTTT | CASSWGTADLPLHF
TRBJ2-7 | TRBD1 | TRBV30 | - | TGTGCCTGGGACAGGGGCACCGTCCCCTACGAGCAGTACTTC | CAWDRGTVPYEQYF
TRBJ1-6 | TRBD1 | TRBV2 | - | TGTGCCAGCAGGTGGGACAGGGATAATTCACCCCTCCACTTT | CASRWDRDNSPLHF
TRBJ1-5 | - | TRBV11-2 | few | TGTGCCAGCAGCTTATGGGGCTCGAATCAGCCCCAGCATTTT | CASSLWGSNQPQHF
TRBJ1-5 | TRBD1 | TRBV27 | - | TGTGCCAGCAGTTCCGACAGGGCAAATCAGCCCCAGCATTTT | CASSSDRANQPQHF
TRBJ2-7 | TRBD2 | TRBV6-6 | few | TGTGCCAGCAGCCTGGGGGGGGGCTCCTACGAGCAGTACTTC | CASSLGGGSYEQYF
TRBJ2-2 | - | TRBV2 | once | TGTGCCAGCGGGCACAGGGGAGGTTTGTCCACCGGGGAGCTGTTTTTT | CASGHRGGLSTGELFF
TRBJ2-1 | TRBD2 | TRBV5-4 | - | TGTGCCAGCAGTTCCGGACTAGCGGGAGAGTCCTCCTACAATGAGCAGTTCTTC | CASSSGLAGESSYNEQFF
TRBJ2-7 | TRBD1 | TRBV5-1 | - | TGCGCCAGCAGCCCAGAGTCGGACAGGTCCTACGAGCAGTACTTC | CASSPESDRSYEQYF
TRBJ1-1 | - | TRBV5-1 | - | TGCGCCAGCAGCTTGCAGGGAATAAACACTGAAGCTTTCTTT | CASSLQGINTEAFF
TRBJ2-2 | - | TRBV12-5 | - | TGTGCTAGTGGGGCAGGGGACCGGGAGCTGTTTTTT | CASGAGDRELFF
TRBJ2-7 | - | TRBV28 | - | TGTGCCAGCACTTCTCGGGCACAGGGAAGATCCGAGCAGTACTTC | CASTSRAQGRSEQYF
TRBJ2-1 | - | TRBV2 | - | TGTGCCAGCAGTGGGGCCGGCCGTACTCCCTACAATGAGCAGTTCTTC | CASSGAGRTPYNEQFF
TRBJ2-1 | TRBD2 | TRBV7-2 | - | TGTGCCAGCAGCTTAGGGGCTAGCGGGAGGCCCGGGCCCAATGAGCAGTTCTTC | CASSLGASGRPGPNEQFF
TRBJ1-3 | - | TRBV18 | - | TGTGCCAGCTCACCAGAGACAGCCAGGGGCACCATATATTTT | CASSPETARGTIYF
TRBJ1-4 | TRBD1 | TRBV3-1/TRBV3-2 | - | TGTGCCAGCAGCCAAGGAGAAATGGACAGGGCAACTAATGAAAAACTGTTTTTT | CASSQGEMDRATNEKLFF
TRBJ2-7 | TRBD2 | TRBV7-9 | - | TGTGCCAGCAGATTCCTAGCGGGAGGCGGGGGGGAGCAGTACTTC | CASRFLAGGGGEQYF
TRBJ1-6 | - | TRBV19 | - | TGTGCCAGTAGTATCGGCCAGGGAAATTCACCCCTCCACTTT | CASSIGQGNSPLHF
TRBJ2-1 | - | TRBV18 | - | TGTGCCAGCTCACCAGGTTCAGGCGACAATGAGCAGTTCTTC | CASSPGSGDNEQFF
TRBJ2-3 | TRBD1 | TRBV5-1 | - | TGCGCCAGCAGCTTAACAGGGGCCCGAACAGATACGCAGTATTTT | CASSLTGARTDTQYF
TRBJ2-1 | TRBD2 | TRBV11-3 | - | TGTGCCAGCAGCTTAGGCGGGAGGTACTACAATGAGCAGTTCTTC | CASSLGGRYYNEQFF
TRBJ1-6 | - | TRBV5-4 | - | TGTGCCAGCAGCTTGGACAGGTCACCCCTCCACTTT | CASSLDRSPLHF
TRBJ2-5 | TRBD1 | TRBV5-1 | - | TGCGCCAGCAGCTTGGTGGGACAGCAAGAGACCCAGTACTTC | CASSLVGQQETQYF
TRBJ1-1 | - | TRBV7-3 | few | TGTGCCAGCAGCTTAAAGGGGTACACTGAAGCTTTCTTT | CASSLKGYTEAFF
TRBJ2-1 | TRBD1 | TRBV7-9 | - | TGTGCCAGCAGCTTAGCTTTTATGACAGGGGGCATGAATGAGCAGTTCTTC | CASSLAFMTGGMNEQFF
TRBJ1-2 | TRBD1 | TRBV7-2 | - | TGTGCCAGCAGCTTAGTGGGGACAGGGGGCTTTGGCTATGGCTACACCTTC | CASSLVGTGGFGYGYTF
TRBJ2-4 | TRBD1 | TRBV7-9 | - | TGTGCCAGCAGCCGGACAGGGGGAGGCAAAAACATTCAGTACTTC | CASSRTGGGKNIQYF
TRBJ1-1 | - | TRBV5-8 | - | TGTGCCAGCAGCTTGGGTAGTAGTTCCAGGGACACTGAAGCTTTCTTT | CASSLGSSSRDTEAFF
TRBJ1-3 | TRBD1 | TRBV3-1/TRBV3-2 | once | TGTGCCAGCAGCCGCCGGACAGGGGTTGTAAACACCATATATTTT | CASSRRTGVVNTIYF
TRBJ2-1 | - | TRBV2 | once | TGTGCCAGCAGTGAAGAGGGGGACACCTACAATGAGCAGTTCTTC | CASSEEGDTYNEQFF
TRBJ1-6 | - | TRBV20-1 | - | TGCAGTGCCCCGGGTGGTCCACCCCTCCACTTT | CSAPGGPPLHF
TRBJ2-2 | - | TRBV9 | few | TGTGCCAGCAGCGGTTCCGGGTTCACCGGGGAGCTGTTTTTT | CASSGSGFTGELFF
TRBJ1-1 | - | TRBV5-1 | - | TGCGCCAGCAGCTATCAAGGAAGCGGCACTGAAGCTTTCTTT | CASSYQGSGTEAFF
TRBJ1-1 | TRBD1 | TRBV7-2 | - | TGTGCCAGCAGCCTCAGGGGGCCGAACACTGAAGCTTTCTTT | CASSLRGPNTEAFF
TRBJ2-1 | - | TRBV3-1/TRBV3-2 | - | TGTGCCAGCAGCCAAGAAGTGAGTAGCTCCTACAATGAGCAGTTCTTC | CASSQEVSSSYNEQFF
TRBJ2-7 | - | TRBV28 | - | TGTGCCAGCAGTTTAGGGGGGATCTACGAGCAGTACTTC | CASSLGGIYEQYF
TRBJ2-1 | TRBD2 | TRBV5-8 | - | TGTGCCAGCAGCAAGGGACTAGCGGGGGCCTACAATGAGCAGTTCTTC | CASSKGLAGAYNEQFF
TRBJ2-3 | TRBD1 | TRBV2 | few | TGTGCCAGCAGTGATCCGACAGGGAAGGATTTT | CASSDPTGKDF
TRBJ1-1 | - | TRBV7-8 | - | TGTGCCAGCAGCTTAGCGTCTCTTCCTGAAGCTTTCTTT | CASSLASLPEAFF
TRBJ1-1 | TRBD1 | TRBV18 | - | TGTGCCAGCTCACCGGGACAGGTGACTAGCACTGAAGCTTTCTTT | CASSPGQVTSTEAFF
TRBJ2-5 | TRBD1 | TRBV5-6 | - | TGTGCCAGCAGCTTGTTGAGGGGGCTTGAGACCCAGTACTTC | CASSLLRGLETQYF
TRBJ1-3 | - | TRBV2 | few | TGTGCCAGCAGTGTTGTATCTGGAAACACCATATATTTT | CASSVVSGNTIYF
TRBJ1-4 | TRBD1 | TRBV5-1 | - | TGCGCCAGCAAGGTACAGGGGGCGACTAATGAAAAACTGTTTTTT | CASKVQGATNEKLFF